These 8 T cell receptor beta chains came from one sample sequenced in a study of cytomegalovirus exposure and HLA in healthy donors. Vbeta (60) and Jbeta (13) primers were used in the PCR. The assay was immunoSEQ multiplex PCR, and TCRdb's table has in-frame clones only and misses some. The sample has approximately 160,000 clones, just under 80% seen once. Sequences were obtained from PBMCs. The origin of the receptors is a woman in her fifties or sixties in good health and CMV-seropositive.

J is TRBJ2-3 and V is TRBV6-1; 7 nucleotides agree with TRBD1. The trim removed 11 bases at V and 8 bases at J, leaving 13 bases unmatched. Per germline, CDR1 MNHNS and CDR2 SASEGT. This CDR3 region has 13 residues. CDR3: CASLGEGAVTQYF. In DNA, the CDR3 is TGTGCCTCTTTGGGAGAGGGGGCGGTTACGCAGTATTTT.

As DNA, the CDR3 is TGTGCCAGCAGTTACGGACAGGGGAGTTCCTACGAGCAGTACTTC. This codes for CASSYGQGSSYEQYF. The chain combines TRBV6-5 with TRBJ2-7; TRBD1 matches 9 bases. CDR1 and CDR2 (germline): MNHEY, SVGAGI. V shed 2 bases, J shed 1 base, and the junction held 3 bases outside the gene matches. The CDR3 contains 15 residues.

The gene calls are TRBV19 and TRBJ2-6, with unresolved D. The ends were cut back, 6 bases at V and 3 bases at J, with 6 bases in the middle. The CDR3 has 13 amino acids. Germline values: CDR1 LNHDA, CDR2 SQIVND (reference sequence). CDR3 in amino acids: CASREYGANVLTF. The CDR3 DNA sequence: TGTGCCAGTAGGGAGTATGGGGCCAACGTCCTGACTTTC.

The rearrangement links TRBV5-1 to TRBJ2-5, with a weak D call TRBD2 (6 bases). Germline CDR1 reads SGHRS; CDR2 reads YFSETQ. The CDR3 runs 14 residues. V lost 3 bases and J lost 5, with 14 bases in between. CDR3 amino acids: CASSWGTGEETQYF. In nucleotides, the CDR3 is TGCGCCAGCAGCTGGGGGACTGGAGAGGAGACCCAGTACTTC.

The chain employs TRBV7-2 and TRBJ1-5; D ambiguous. There are 12 residues in the CDR3. The V and J ends lost 3 bases and 7 bases respectively, with 7 bases between them. The germline V gene has CDR1 SGHTA and CDR2 FQGNSA. CDR3 nucleotides: TGTGCCAGCAGCTTTTCAGGCCAGCCCCAGCATTTT. As protein: CASSFSGQPQHF.

V usage is TRBV6-1 and J usage is TRBJ2-3, with D perhaps TRBD2 (6 bases). This CDR3 is built from 15 residues. Germline CDR1 and CDR2: MNHNS and SASEGT. V shed 8 bases and J shed 5 bases, with 20 bases lying between them. The CDR3 is CASSESPGGVDTQYF. CDR3 in DNA: TGTGCCAGCTCTGAATCCCCCGGGGGAGTAGATACGCAGTATTTT.

The chain uses TRBV9 and TRBJ1-2, with 8 bases lining up with TRBD1. The ends lost 0 bases at V and 8 bases at J; junction bases unmatched: 6. The CDR3 runs to 14 residues. The germline CDR1 and CDR2 sequences are SGDLS and YYNGEE. CDR3 region: CASSVEGQGEGYTF. CDR3 nucleotides: TGTGCCAGCAGCGTAGAAGGACAGGGTGAAGGCTACACCTTC. Drawing the rest from reference TRBV9 and TRBJ1-2, the complete variable domain is DSGVTQTPKHLITATGQRVTLRCSPRSGDLSVYWYQQSLDQGLQFLIQYYNGEERAKGNILERFSAQQFPDLHSELNLSSLELGDSALYFCASSVEGQGEGYTFGSGTRLTVV.

The chain links TRBV6-5 to TRBJ2-7; TRBD2 matches 7 bases. The CDR3 is made up of 15 amino acids. CDR1 and CDR2 from the germline V gene are MNHEY and SVGAGI. The J segment lost 2 bases and the V segment lost 2 bases, leaving 6 bases of the junction unmatched. The chain's CDR3 is CASSYGASGPYEQYF. The CDR3 DNA reads TGTGCCAGCAGTTACGGAGCTAGCGGCCCCTACGAGCAGTACTTC.